Below, one T cell receptor (beta chain) is given with its context. Assay used: immunoSEQ multiplex PCR; TCRdb lists only in-frame clones, some missing. The table lists tens of thousands of clones, approximately 90% of them singletons. The sample is drawn from a study of technical replicates of blood from several donors. Germline-derived CDR1 and CDR2 are MNHNS and SASEGT. V trimming: 8 bases; J trimming: 3 bases; junction bases outside the gene matches: 8. This CDR3 has 14 residues. Sample: PBMCs. The rearrangement links TRBV6-1 to TRBJ2-7; TRBD1 agrees at 9 bases. The sequence derives from a human donor in good health. Some clones in this sample may be carry-over from other donors' samples. As DNA, the CDR3 is TGTGCCAGCTGGGAGGGGACAGGGATCTACGAGCAGTACTTC. This encodes CASWEGTGIYEQYF.